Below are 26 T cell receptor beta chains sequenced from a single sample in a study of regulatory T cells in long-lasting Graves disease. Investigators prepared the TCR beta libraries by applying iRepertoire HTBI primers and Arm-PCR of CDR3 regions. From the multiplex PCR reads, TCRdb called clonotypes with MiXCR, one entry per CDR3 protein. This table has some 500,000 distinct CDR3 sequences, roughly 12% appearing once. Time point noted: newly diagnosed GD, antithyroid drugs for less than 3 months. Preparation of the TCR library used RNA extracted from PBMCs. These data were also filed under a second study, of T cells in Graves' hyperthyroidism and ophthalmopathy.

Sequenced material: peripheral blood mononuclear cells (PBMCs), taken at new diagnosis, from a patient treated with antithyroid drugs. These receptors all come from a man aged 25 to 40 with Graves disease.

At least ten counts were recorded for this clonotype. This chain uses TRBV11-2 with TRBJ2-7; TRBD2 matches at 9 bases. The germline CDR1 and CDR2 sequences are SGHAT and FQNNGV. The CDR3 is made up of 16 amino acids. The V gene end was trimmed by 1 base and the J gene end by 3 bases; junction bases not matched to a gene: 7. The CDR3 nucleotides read TGTGCCAGCAGCTTAGTCGTAGCGGGAGTAGTCTACGAGCAGTACTTC. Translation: CASSLVVAGVVYEQYF.

In nucleotides, the CDR3 is TGTGCCAGCAGTTCCACAGGGGGCCCTCAGCCCCAGCATTTT. Its translation: CASSSTGGPQPQHF. J is TRBJ1-5 and V is TRBV27; TRBD1 matches at 9 bases. Germline V CDR1 and CDR2: MNHEY, SMNVEV (reference sequence). Trimming cost V 4 bases and J 6 bases; bases outside gene matches: 4. There are 14 residues in the CDR3.

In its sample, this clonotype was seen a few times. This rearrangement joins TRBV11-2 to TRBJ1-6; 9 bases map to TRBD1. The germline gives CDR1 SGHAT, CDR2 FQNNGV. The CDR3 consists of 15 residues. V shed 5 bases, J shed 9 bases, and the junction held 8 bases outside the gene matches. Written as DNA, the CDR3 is TGTGCCAGCAGCCCCACCGGGACAGGGTTTTCACCCCTCCACTTT. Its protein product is CASSPTGTGFSPLHF.

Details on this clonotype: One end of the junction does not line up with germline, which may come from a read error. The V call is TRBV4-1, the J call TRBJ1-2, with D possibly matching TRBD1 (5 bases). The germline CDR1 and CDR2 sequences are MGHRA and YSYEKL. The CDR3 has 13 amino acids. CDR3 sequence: CASTQAGLEGYTF. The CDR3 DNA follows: TGCGCCAGCACCCAAGCAGGGCTGGAGGGCTACACCTTC.

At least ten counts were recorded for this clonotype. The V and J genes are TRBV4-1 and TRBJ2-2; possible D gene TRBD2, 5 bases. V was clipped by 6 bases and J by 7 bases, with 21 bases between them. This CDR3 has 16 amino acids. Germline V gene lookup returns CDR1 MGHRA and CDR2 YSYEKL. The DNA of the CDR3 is TGCGCCAGCAGAAGGGTTCGTGGGAGTGGAATCGGGGAGCTGTTTTTT. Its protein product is CASRRVRGSGIGELFF.

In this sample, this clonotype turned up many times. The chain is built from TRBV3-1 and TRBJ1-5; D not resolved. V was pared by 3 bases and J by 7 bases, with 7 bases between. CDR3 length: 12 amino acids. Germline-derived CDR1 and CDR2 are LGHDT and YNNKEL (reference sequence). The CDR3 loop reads CASSQGQQPQHF. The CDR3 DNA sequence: TGTGCCAGCAGCCAGGGTCAGCAGCCCCAGCATTTT.

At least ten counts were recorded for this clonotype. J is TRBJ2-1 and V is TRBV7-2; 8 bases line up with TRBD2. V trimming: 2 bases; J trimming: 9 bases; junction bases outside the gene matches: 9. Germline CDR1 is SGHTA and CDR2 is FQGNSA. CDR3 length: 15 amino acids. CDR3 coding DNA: TGTGCCAGCAGCTTATCCAGCGGGAGAGGGACTGAGCAGTTCTTC. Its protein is CASSLSSGRGTEQFF.

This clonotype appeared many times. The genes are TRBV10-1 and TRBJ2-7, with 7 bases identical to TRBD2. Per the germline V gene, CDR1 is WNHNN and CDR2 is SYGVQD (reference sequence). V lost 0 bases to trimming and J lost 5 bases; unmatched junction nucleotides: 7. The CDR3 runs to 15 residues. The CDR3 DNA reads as TGCGCCAGCAGTGAGTCTTGGGGCGGGAGCGACGAGCAGTACTTC. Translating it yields CASSESWGGSDEQYF.

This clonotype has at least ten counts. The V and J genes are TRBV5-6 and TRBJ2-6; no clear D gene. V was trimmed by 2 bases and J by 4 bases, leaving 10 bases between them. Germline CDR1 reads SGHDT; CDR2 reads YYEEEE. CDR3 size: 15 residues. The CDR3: CASSLIALGANVLTF. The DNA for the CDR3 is TGTGCCAGCAGCTTAATCGCTCTGGGGGCCAACGTCCTGACTTTC. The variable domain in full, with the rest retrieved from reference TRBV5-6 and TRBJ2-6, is DAGVTQSPTHLIKTRGQQVTLRCSPKSGHDTVSWYQQALGQGPQFIFQYYEEEERQRGNFPDRFSGHQFPNYSSELNVNALLLGDSALYLCASSLIALGANVLTFGAGSRLTVL.

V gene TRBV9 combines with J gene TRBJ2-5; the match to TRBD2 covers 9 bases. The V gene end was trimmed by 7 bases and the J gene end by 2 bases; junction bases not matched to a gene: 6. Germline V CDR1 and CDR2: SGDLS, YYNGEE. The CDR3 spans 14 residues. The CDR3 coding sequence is TGTGCCAGCCGGGCGACTAGCGGACAAGAGACCCAGTACTTC. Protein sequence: CASRATSGQETQYF.

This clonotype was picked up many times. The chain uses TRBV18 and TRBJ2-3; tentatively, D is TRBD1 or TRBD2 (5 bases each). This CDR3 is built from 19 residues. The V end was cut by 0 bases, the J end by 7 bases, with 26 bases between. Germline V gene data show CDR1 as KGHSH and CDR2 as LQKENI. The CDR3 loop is CASSPPARLGTWTFYTQYF. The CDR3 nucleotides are TGTGCCAGCTCACCACCGGCCAGGCTGGGGACCTGGACCTTCTATACGCAGTATTTT.

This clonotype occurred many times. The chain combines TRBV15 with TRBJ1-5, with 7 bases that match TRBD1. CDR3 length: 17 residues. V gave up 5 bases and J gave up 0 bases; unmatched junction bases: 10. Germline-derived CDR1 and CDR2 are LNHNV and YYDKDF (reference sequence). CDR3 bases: TGTGCCACCAGCCCTTTTACGACAGGGATTAGCAATCAGCCCCAGCATTTT. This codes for CATSPFTTGISNQPQHF.

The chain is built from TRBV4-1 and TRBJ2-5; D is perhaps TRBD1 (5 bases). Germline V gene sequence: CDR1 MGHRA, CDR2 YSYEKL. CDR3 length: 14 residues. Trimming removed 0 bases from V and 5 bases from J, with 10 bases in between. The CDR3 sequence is CASSQDPGWETQYF. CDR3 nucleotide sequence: TGCGCCAGCAGCCAAGATCCAGGGTGGGAGACCCAGTACTTC.

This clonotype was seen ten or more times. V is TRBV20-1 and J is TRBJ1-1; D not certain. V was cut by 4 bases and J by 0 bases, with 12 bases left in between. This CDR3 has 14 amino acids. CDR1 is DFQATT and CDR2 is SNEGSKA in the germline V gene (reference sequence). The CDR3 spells CSATSAVMNTEAFF. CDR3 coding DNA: TGCAGTGCTACCAGCGCAGTTATGAACACTGAAGCTTTCTTT.

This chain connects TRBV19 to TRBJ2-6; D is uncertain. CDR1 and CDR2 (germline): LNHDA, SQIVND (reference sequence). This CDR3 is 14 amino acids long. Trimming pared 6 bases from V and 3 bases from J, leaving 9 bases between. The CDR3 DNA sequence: TGTGCCAGTAGACAGTTGTTTGGGGCCAACGTCCTGACTTTC. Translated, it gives CASRQLFGANVLTF.

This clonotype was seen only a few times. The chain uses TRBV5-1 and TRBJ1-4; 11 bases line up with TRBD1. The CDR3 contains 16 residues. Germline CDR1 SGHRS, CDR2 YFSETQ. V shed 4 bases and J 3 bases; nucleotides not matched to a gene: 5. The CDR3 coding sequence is TGCGCCAGCAGCGCCGGGACAGGGGGTTCTAATGAAAAACTGTTTTTT. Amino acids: CASSAGTGGSNEKLFF.

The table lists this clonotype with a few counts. CDR3 amino acids: CASALTLAKNIQYF. The CDR3 nucleotides are TGTGCCAGTGCCCTTACCTTAGCCAAAAACATTCAGTACTTC. The V gene is TRBV12-3 or TRBV12-4, the J gene TRBJ2-4; D is undetermined. This CDR3 region has 14 residues. With 9 bases removed from V and 0 bases from J, the gap between germline ends came to 12 bases.

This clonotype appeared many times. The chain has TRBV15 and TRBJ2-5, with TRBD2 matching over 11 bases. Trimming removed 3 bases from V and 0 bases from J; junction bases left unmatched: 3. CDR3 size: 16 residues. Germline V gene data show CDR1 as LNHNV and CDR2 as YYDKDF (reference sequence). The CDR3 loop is CATSSLLAGDQETQYF. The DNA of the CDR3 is TGTGCCACCAGCAGTCTACTAGCGGGAGACCAAGAGACCCAGTACTTC.

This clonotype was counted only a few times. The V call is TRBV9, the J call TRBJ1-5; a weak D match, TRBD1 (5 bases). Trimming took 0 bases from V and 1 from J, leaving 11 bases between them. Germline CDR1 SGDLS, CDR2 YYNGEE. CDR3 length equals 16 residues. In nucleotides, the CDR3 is TGTGCCAGCAGCGTAGGGTCAGGGTTGAGCAATCAGCCCCAGCATTTT. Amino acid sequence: CASSVGSGLSNQPQHF.

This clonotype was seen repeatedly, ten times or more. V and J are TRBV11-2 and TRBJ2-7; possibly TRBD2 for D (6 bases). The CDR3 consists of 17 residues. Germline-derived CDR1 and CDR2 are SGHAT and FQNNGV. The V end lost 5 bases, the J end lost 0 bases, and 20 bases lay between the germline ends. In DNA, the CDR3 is TGTGCCAGCAGCGCCCTTGCGCGGGGTCGGAGCTCCTACGAGCAGTACTTC. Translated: CASSALARGRSSYEQYF.

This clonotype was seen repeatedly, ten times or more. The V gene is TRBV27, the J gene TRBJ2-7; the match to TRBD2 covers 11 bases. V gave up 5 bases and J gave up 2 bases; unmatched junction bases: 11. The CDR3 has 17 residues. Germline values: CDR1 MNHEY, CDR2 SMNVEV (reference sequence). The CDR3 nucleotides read TGTGCCAGCAGTCAAGCCACACGACTAGCGGGGACCTACGAGCAGTACTTC. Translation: CASSQATRLAGTYEQYF.

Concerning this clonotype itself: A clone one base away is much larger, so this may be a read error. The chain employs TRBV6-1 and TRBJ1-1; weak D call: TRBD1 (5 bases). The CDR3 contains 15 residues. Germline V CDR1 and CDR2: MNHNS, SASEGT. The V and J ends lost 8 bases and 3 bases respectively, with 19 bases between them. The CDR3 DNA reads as TGTGCCAGCCTACCGAACGCAGGGAGGTACACTGAAGCTTTCTTT. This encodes CASLPNAGRYTEAFF.

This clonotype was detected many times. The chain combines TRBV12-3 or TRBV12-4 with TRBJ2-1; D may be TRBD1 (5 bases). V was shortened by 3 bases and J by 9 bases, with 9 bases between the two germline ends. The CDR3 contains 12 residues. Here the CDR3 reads CASSFRATEQFF. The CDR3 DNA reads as TGTGCCAGCAGTTTCAGGGCCACTGAGCAGTTCTTC.

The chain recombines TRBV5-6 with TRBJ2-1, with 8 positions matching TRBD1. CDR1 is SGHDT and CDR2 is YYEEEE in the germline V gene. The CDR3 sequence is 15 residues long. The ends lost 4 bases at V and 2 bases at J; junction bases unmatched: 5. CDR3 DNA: TGTGCCAGCAGCACCCTGGACAGGGCCTACAATGAGCAGTTCTTC. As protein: CASSTLDRAYNEQFF.

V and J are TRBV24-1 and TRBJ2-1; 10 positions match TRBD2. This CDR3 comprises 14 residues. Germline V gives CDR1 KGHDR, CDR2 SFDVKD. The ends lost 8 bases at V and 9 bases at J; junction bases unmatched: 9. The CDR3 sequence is CATTESGRATEQFF. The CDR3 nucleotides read TGTGCCACCACGGAAAGCGGGAGGGCGACTGAGCAGTTCTTC.

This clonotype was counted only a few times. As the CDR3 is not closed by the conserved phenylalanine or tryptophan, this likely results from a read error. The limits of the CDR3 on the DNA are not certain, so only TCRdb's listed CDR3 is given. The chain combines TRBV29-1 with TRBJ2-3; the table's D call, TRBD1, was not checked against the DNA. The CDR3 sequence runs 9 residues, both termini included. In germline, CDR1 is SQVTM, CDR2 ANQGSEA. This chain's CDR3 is CRCYAGFAL.